Listed below are T cell receptor beta chains from one sample, sequenced in a study of human T cells and chemical hapten exposure. TCRdb fed the RACE reads into MiXCR, producing one record per CDR3 protein. Among 55,000 to 75,000 distinct CDR3 sequences listed, approximately 6.1% were seen once. Material: whole blood. These receptors originate from a female donor in good health. Some clones in this sample may be carry-over from other donors' samples. The CDR3 runs from the conserved cysteine through the conserved F or W. D genes are given only for firm matches. Size values are once, few and many counts, or a class for expanded clones, and some rows have none.

j_call d_call clone_size v_call cdr3_aa cdr3_nt
TRBJ1-1 - many TRBV7-2 CASSPAGVTEAFF TGTGCCAGCAGCCCCGCGGGGGTAACTGAAGCTTTCTTT
TRBJ2-1 TRBD2 - TRBV18 CASSPILAGEDEQFF TGTGCCAGCTCACCGATCCTAGCGGGAGAGGATGAGCAGTTCTTC
TRBJ2-4 - - TRBV12-3/TRBV12-4 CASSLAPKAKNIQYF TGTGCCAGCAGTTTAGCGCCAAAAGCCAAAAACATTCAGTACTTC
TRBJ1-1 TRBD1 - TRBV29-1 CSVEGKTGEDTEAFF TGCAGCGTTGAAGGAAAGACAGGGGAGGACACTGAAGCTTTCTTT
TRBJ1-6 - many TRBV28 CASSFLYGGSPLHF TGTGCCAGCAGTTTCCTCTACGGGGGATCACCCCTCCACTTT
TRBJ2-1 TRBD2 many TRBV10-3 CAISEIWTSGDYNEQFF TGTGCCATCAGTGAGATATGGACTAGCGGGGATTACAATGAGCAGTTCTTC
TRBJ2-1 TRBD1 - TRBV5-1 CASTLGQGADNEQFF TGCGCCAGCACACTTGGGCAGGGGGCTGACAATGAGCAGTTCTTC
TRBJ1-6 TRBD1 few TRBV2 CASSEGGGTADSPLHF TGTGCCAGCAGTGAAGGGGGAGGGACAGCGGATTCACCCCTCCACTTT
TRBJ1-3 - - TRBV6-1 CASARDPSGITIYF TGTGCCAGTGCGAGGGACCCCTCTGGAATCACCATATATTTT
TRBJ1-5 - few TRBV2 CASSERGNQPQHF TGTGCCAGCAGTGAGCGGGGGAATCAGCCCCAGCATTTT
TRBJ2-3 - many TRBV20-1 CSALPGFTDTQYF TGCAGTGCTCTGCCGGGATTTACAGATACGCAGTATTTT
TRBJ2-7 - many TRBV9 CASSRDTSYEQYF TGTGCCAGCAGCCGGGACACCTCCTACGAGCAGTACTTC
TRBJ2-2 TRBD2 - TRBV7-9 CASSLALADTGELFF TGTGCCAGCAGCTTGGCACTAGCGGACACCGGGGAGCTGTTTTTT
TRBJ2-3 - many TRBV29-1 CSVDGEGGGDTQYF TGCAGCGTTGACGGCGAGGGTGGGGGAGATACGCAGTATTTT
TRBJ2-5 - - TRBV7-9 CASSDRPTQETQYF TGTGCCAGCAGCGACCGACCGACCCAAGAGACCCAGTACTTC
TRBJ2-7 TRBD2 few TRBV3-1 CASSHLSGRGDEQYF TGTGCCAGCAGCCATCTTTCGGGCCGGGGGGACGAGCAGTACTTC
TRBJ2-1 TRBD2 many TRBV18 CASSRSSGGYNEQFF TGTGCCAGCTCACGATCTAGCGGGGGTTACAATGAGCAGTTCTTC
TRBJ2-3 TRBD2 many TRBV28 CASPQSGGVNDTQYF TGTGCCAGCCCCCAAAGCGGGGGGGTCAATGATACGCAGTATTTT
TRBJ2-3 - - TRBV14 CASSPGLRDTQYF TGTGCCAGCAGCCCGGGACTGAGAGATACGCAGTATTTT
TRBJ2-4 TRBD2 few TRBV4-1 CASSQGIAGGRIRNIQYF TGCGCCAGCAGCCAAGGGATCGCGGGAGGGAGAATTCGGAACATTCAGTACTTC
TRBJ1-1 TRBD1 few TRBV20-1 CSASSVTGDPKAFF TGCAGTGCTAGCTCCGTCACAGGGGACCCCAAAGCTTTCTTT
TRBJ1-2 - few TRBV28 CASTTGFPNYGYTF TGTGCCAGCACCACGGGGTTCCCCAACTATGGCTACACCTTC
TRBJ1-1 - few TRBV12-3/TRBV12-4 CASSSWDGGTEAFF TGTGCCAGCAGTTCTTGGGATGGGGGCACTGAAGCTTTCTTT
TRBJ1-3 TRBD1 many TRBV12-3/TRBV12-4 CASNTGGRGNTIYF TGTGCCAGCAACACAGGGGGGCGAGGAAACACCATATATTTT
TRBJ2-5 - - TRBV28 CASTVGDTKWETQYF TGTGCCAGCACCGTAGGGGACACCAAGTGGGAGACCCAGTACTTC
TRBJ1-1 - - TRBV2 CASGLGAYTEAFF TGTGCCAGCGGATTGGGCGCATACACTGAAGCTTTCTTT
TRBJ2-1 TRBD2 many TRBV9 CASSVDGGGNNEQFF TGTGCCAGCAGCGTAGACGGGGGGGGTAACAATGAGCAGTTCTTC
TRBJ1-6 - - TRBV4-3 CASSQDTGLNNSPLHF TGCGCCAGCAGCCAAGACACGGGATTAAATAATTCACCCCTCCACTTT
TRBJ1-2 - few TRBV20-1 CSASLEGEVNYGYTF TGCAGTGCTAGCTTGGAGGGGGAGGTTAACTATGGCTACACCTTC
TRBJ1-1 - few TRBV3-1 CASRDRNTEAFF TGTGCCAGCAGAGACAGGAACACTGAAGCTTTCTTT
TRBJ2-7 TRBD1 few TRBV20-1 CSAPLVGTGWNIDYEQYF TGCAGTGCGCCGCTCGTCGGGACAGGGTGGAATATTGACTACGAGCAGTACTTC
TRBJ1-6 - - TRBV7-8 CASSLAAGVYSPLHF TGTGCCAGCAGCTTAGCTGCAGGGGTATATTCACCCCTCCACTTT
TRBJ2-5 TRBD2 many TRBV12-3/TRBV12-4 CASGGNRDYPYQETQYF TGTGCCAGCGGAGGAAACCGGGACTACCCCTACCAAGAGACCCAGTACTTC
TRBJ1-2 - many TRBV3-1 CASSQDSGYGYTF TGTGCCAGCAGCCAAGACTCGGGCTATGGCTACACCTTC
TRBJ1-5 - few TRBV12-5 CASGPTTNQPQHF TGTGCTAGTGGTCCCACCACAAATCAGCCCCAGCATTTT
TRBJ2-7 - many TRBV28 CAIPGSHEQYF TGTGCCATCCCCGGGTCCCACGAGCAGTACTTC
TRBJ2-3 TRBD2 many TRBV6-2/TRBV6-3 CASSYYGTSSDTQYF TGTGCCAGCAGTTACTATGGGACTAGCTCTGATACGCAGTATTTT
TRBJ1-1 TRBD1 few TRBV29-1 CSVWPTGGRGEAFF TGCAGCGTCTGGCCGACAGGGGGCAGGGGTGAAGCTTTCTTT
TRBJ2-3 TRBD2 many TRBV4-3 CASSQDSSRASGFTDTQYF TGCGCCAGCAGCCAAGATAGTAGTCGGGCTAGCGGATTTACAGATACGCAGTATTTT
TRBJ2-3 - many TRBV20-1 CSARDRAGLTDTQYF TGCAGTGCTAGAGATCGGGCAGGGTTGACAGATACGCAGTATTTT
TRBJ2-7 - few TRBV28 CASSFWVSGYEQYF TGTGCCAGCAGTTTCTGGGTTTCAGGATACGAGCAGTACTTC
TRBJ1-1 - few TRBV28 CASIATGLEAFF TGTGCCAGCATTGCGACAGGACTTGAAGCTTTCTTT
TRBJ2-3 TRBD2 - TRBV12-3/TRBV12-4 CASSSPGGPLFGYDADTQYF TGTGCCAGCAGTTCTCCGGGAGGGCCGTTATTTGGGTATGATGCAGATACGCAGTATTTT
TRBJ2-7 TRBD1 - TRBV7-9 CASSSGQGETYEQYF TGTGCCAGCAGCTCCGGACAGGGGGAAACCTACGAGCAGTACTTC
TRBJ1-5 - - TRBV18 CASSQGAGGNQPQHF TGTGCCAGCTCACAAGGTGCGGGGGGCAATCAGCCCCAGCATTTT
TRBJ2-2 TRBD2 many TRBV20-1 CSARRGLATGELFF TGCAGTGCTAGAAGGGGACTAGCAACCGGGGAGCTGTTTTTT
TRBJ2-5 - few TRBV21-1 CASSHEEGFQETQYF TGTGCCAGCAGCCATGAGGAGGGATTCCAAGAGACCCAGTACTTC
TRBJ1-1 - few TRBV5-4 CASSFQDTEAFF TGTGCCAGCAGCTTTCAGGACACTGAAGCTTTCTTT
TRBJ2-7 - many TRBV28 CASSLGGYKTYEQYF TGTGCCAGCAGTTTAGGTGGCTACAAGACCTACGAGCAGTACTTC
TRBJ2-1 - many TRBV20-1 CSARDIAASYNEQFF TGCAGTGCTAGAGATATAGCGGCCTCCTACAATGAGCAGTTCTTC
TRBJ2-1 TRBD2 - TRBV2 CASSQGLAGAYNEQFF TGTGCCAGCAGTCAAGGACTAGCGGGAGCTTACAATGAGCAGTTCTTC
TRBJ2-1 TRBD2 few TRBV25-1 CASSESLGLASSNEQFF TGTGCCAGCAGTGAATCCCTAGGACTAGCGAGCTCCAATGAGCAGTTCTTC
TRBJ2-7 TRBD1 many TRBV6-5 CASGEDRGSYEQYF TGTGCCAGCGGGGAAGACAGGGGCTCCTACGAGCAGTACTTC
TRBJ2-1 - many TRBV6-1 CASSEGGQPVF TGTGCCAGCAGTGAAGGGGGTCAACCTGTCTTC
TRBJ1-1 - few TRBV28 CASSYHTRGEAFF TGTGCCAGCAGTTATCACACCAGAGGAGAAGCTTTCTTT
TRBJ2-7 - - TRBV5-4 CASSFMGGDPLLYEQYF TGTGCCAGCAGCTTTATGGGCGGGGACCCTTTACTGTACGAGCAGTACTTC
TRBJ1-6 TRBD1 few TRBV27 CASRDRNNSPLHF TGTGCCAGCCGGGACAGAAATAATTCACCCCTCCACTTT
TRBJ2-5 TRBD2 many TRBV6-4 CASSSGSQETQYF TGTGCCAGCAGTAGCGGGAGCCAAGAGACCCAGTACTTC
TRBJ1-3 - - TRBV3-1 CASSLVGISGNTIYF TGTGCCAGCAGCCTCGTGGGGATCTCTGGAAACACCATATATTTT
TRBJ2-5 - many TRBV20-1 CSAQRRIQETQYF TGCAGTGCCCAAAGGAGGATTCAAGAGACCCAGTACTTC